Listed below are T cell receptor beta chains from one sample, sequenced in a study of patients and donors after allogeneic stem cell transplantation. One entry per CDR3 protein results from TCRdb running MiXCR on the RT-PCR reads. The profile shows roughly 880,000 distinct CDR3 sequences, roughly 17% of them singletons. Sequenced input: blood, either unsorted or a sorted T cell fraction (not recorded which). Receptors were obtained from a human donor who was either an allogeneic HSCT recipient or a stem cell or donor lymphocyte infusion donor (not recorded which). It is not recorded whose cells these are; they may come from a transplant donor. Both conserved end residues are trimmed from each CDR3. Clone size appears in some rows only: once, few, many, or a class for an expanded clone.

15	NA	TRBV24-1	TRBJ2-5	ATSDGLTGGNQETQY
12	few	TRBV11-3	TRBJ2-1	ASTSRTSGNEQF
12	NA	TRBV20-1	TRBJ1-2	SARPRTGWHGYT
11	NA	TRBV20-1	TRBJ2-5	SAKRDSQETQY
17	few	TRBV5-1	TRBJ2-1	ASSLESPYTGGSDNEQF
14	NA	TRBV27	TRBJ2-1	ASSLVLRERMDEQF
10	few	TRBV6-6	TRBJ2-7	AAGTGSYEQY
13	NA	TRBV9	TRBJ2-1	ASSVAVAVYNEQF
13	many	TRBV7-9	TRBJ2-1	ASSKGTATYNEQF
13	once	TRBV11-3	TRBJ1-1	ASSFKGGVNTEAF
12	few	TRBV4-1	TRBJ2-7	ASSTREDTYEQY
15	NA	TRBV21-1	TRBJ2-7	ASSKGTEGTHSYEQY
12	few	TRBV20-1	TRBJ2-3	SASSGGVGDTQY
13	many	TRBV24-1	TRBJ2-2	ATSASRRNTGELF
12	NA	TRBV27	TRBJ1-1	ASSTGVGDTEAF
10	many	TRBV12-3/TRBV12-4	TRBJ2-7	ASGGRSYEQY
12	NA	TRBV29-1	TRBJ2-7	SVGTWDQSYEQY
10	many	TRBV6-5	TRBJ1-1	ASSKRTGEAF
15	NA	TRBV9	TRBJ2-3	ASNRRGGLYNTDTQY
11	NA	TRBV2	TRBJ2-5	ASGGTSQETQY
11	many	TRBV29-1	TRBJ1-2	SVLQGANYGYT
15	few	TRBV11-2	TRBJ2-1	ASRPTSGVSSYNEQF
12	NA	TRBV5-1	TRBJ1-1	ASSPQGVKAEAF
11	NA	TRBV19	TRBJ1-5	ASRTGSRQPQH
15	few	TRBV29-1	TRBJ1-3	SVEGLRDTESGNTIY
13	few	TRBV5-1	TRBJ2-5	ASSLGTSVRETQY
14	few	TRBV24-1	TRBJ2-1	ATSGTGTSGYNEQF
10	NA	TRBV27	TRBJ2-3	ASFGNRDTQY
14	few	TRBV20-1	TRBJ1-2	SARGPGQGGWRSYT
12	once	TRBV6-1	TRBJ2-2	ASKPTGQTGELF
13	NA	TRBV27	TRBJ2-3	ASSPSRVRPDTQY
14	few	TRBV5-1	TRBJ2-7	ASSLGHGAQSYEQY
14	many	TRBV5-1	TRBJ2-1	ASSLGSAKLNNEQF
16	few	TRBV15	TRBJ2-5	ATSRVGGHQRIRETQY
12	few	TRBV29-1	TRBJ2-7	SVEPRVSQPEQY
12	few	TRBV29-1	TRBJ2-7	SVEQPGGSYEQY
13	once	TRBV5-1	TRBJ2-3	ASSLAMVRTDTQY
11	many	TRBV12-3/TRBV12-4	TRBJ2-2	ASLDVNTGELF
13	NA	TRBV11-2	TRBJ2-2	AIASGGTNTGELF
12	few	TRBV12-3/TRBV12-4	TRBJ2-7	ASSLTSGVVEQY
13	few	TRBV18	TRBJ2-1	ASSPLSGSYNEQF
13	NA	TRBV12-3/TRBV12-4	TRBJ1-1	ASSSIRGDSLEAF
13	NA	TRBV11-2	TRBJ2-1	ASSSEGGKYNEQF